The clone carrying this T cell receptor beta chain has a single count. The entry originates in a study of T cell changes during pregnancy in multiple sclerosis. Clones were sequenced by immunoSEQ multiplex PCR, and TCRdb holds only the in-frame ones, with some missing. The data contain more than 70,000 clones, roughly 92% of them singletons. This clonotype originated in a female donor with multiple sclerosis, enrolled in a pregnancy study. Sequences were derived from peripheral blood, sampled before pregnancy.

The CDR3 sequence: CASSTNTLARNRAGNQPQHF. As DNA, the CDR3 is TGTGCCAGTAGTACCAATACTCTAGCTAGGAACAGGGCGGGCAATCAGCCCCAGCATTTT. This chain joins TRBV19 and TRBJ1-5; TRBD1 might be the D (6 bases). V was cut by 4 bases and J by 2 bases, with 27 bases left in between. The CDR3 length is 20 residues. Germline V lookup: CDR1 LNHDA, CDR2 SQIVND (reference sequence).